This T cell receptor (beta chain) appears in the sequencing data of a study of identical twins. TCRdb analysed the 5' RACE reads with MiXCR anew, one entry per CDR3 protein. The sample carries roughly 350,000 distinct CDR3 sequences, 9% to 15% recorded once. This clonotype was counted many times. Its antigen remains unidentified. Notes on the study in general: Sequences that were beta out-of-frame showed weaker excess twin sharing. The analysis was cross-sectional rather than longitudinal within donors.

In germline, CDR1 is SGDLS, CDR2 YYNGEE. The CDR3 length is 16 residues. V was clipped by 4 bases and J by 9 bases; unmatched bases: 14. The sample was also reused in another study, on yellow fever vaccine responses in identical twins. That work states: Reported findings indicate that twins' vaccine T cell responses seemed partially convergent, partially personalized.

The sequence derives from a woman in her late teens or twenties in good health. Sequenced input: CD8+ T cells sorted from blood. The chain combines TRBV9 with TRBJ2-2; 8 bases agree with TRBD1. The CDR3 protein is CASSPYFRAGGWELFF. For the CDR3, the DNA is TGTGCCAGCAGCCCTTACTTTAGGGCAGGGGGCTGGGAGCTGTTTTTT.